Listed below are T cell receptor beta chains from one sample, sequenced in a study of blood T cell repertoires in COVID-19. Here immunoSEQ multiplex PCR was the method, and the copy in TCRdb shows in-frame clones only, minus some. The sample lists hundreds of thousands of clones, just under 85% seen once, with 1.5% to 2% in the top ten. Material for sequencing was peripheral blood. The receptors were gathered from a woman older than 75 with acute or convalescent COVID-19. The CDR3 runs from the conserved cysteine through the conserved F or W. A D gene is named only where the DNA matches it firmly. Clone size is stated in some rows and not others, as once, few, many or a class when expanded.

DNA: TGTGCCAGCAGCTTAATGTCCCTGGCTAGCGGGACCAATGAGCAGTTCTTC
CDR3: CASSLMSLASGTNEQFF
size: few
D: TRBD2
J: TRBJ2-1
V: TRBV7-8
length: 17

DNA: TGTGCCAGCAGTGTACAGCCAACCCATACCCCCTATAATTCACCCCTCCACTTT
CDR3: CASSVQPTHTPYNSPLHF
size: few
D: .
J: TRBJ1-6
V: TRBV6-1
length: 18

DNA: TGTGCCAGCACTCCTGGACTTAGGAGGGGGCGACGGGGCTACACCTTC
CDR3: CASTPGLRRGRRGYTF
size: .
D: TRBD1
J: TRBJ1-2
V: TRBV28
length: 16

DNA: TGCGCCAGCAGCCCCGTGGGCAGGGGAATCTACGAGCAGTACTTC
CDR3: CASSPVGRGIYEQYF
size: .
D: .
J: TRBJ2-7
V: TRBV5-1
length: 15

DNA: TGTGCCAGTAGTGGGACTAGCGGGAGGAAAGAGACCCAGTACTTC
CDR3: CASSGTSGRKETQYF
size: .
D: TRBD2
J: TRBJ2-5
V: TRBV19
length: 15

DNA: TGTGCCACCAGTGACCTCGGATCTAGCGCCCAAGATACGCAGTATTTT
CDR3: CATSDLGSSAQDTQYF
size: .
D: .
J: TRBJ2-3
V: TRBV24-1
length: 16

DNA: TGTGCCAGCAGCCCCCGTAGTGGTCAGGGGGACCCCTACGAGCAGTACTTC
CDR3: CASSPRSGQGDPYEQYF
size: .
D: TRBD1
J: TRBJ2-7
V: TRBV3-1/TRBV3-2
length: 17

DNA: TGCGCCAGCAGCCGGGGACAGGGGTCGGTCACTGAAGCTTTCTTT
CDR3: CASSRGQGSVTEAFF
size: .
D: TRBD1
J: TRBJ1-1
V: TRBV4-1
length: 15

DNA: TGTGCCAGCAGTATCGACAGCATTAATGAAAAACTGTTTTTT
CDR3: CASSIDSINEKLFF
size: .
D: .
J: TRBJ1-4
V: TRBV9
length: 14

DNA: TGTGCCAGCTCACACCGGACGGGAGATGGCTACACCTTC
CDR3: CASSHRTGDGYTF
size: .
D: .
J: TRBJ1-2
V: TRBV18
length: 13

DNA: TGTGCCAGCAGCCAAGTACCCAGACGAACTAGCGGGGGGACCTACGAGCAGTACTTC
CDR3: CASSQVPRRTSGGTYEQYF
size: .
D: TRBD2
J: TRBJ2-7
V: TRBV3-1/TRBV3-2
length: 19

DNA: TGTGCCAGCAGCCTATTGGGACAGGGTGTAAGCTACGAGCAGTACTTC
CDR3: CASSLLGQGVSYEQYF
size: .
D: TRBD1
J: TRBJ2-7
V: TRBV7-8
length: 16

DNA: TGTGCCAGCAGAGGGACAGGGACTTCCAATTCACCCCTCCACTTT
CDR3: CASRGTGTSNSPLHF
size: .
D: TRBD1
J: TRBJ1-6
V: TRBV7-2
length: 15

DNA: TGTGCCAGCAGCTTAACGTCGACTAGTTTCTACGAGCAGTACTTC
CDR3: CASSLTSTSFYEQYF
size: once
D: .
J: TRBJ2-7
V: TRBV7-3
length: 15

DNA: TGTGCCAGCAGCTTAGATCGTTATCAGCGGGGGGGGAATACGCAGTATTTT
CDR3: CASSLDRYQRGGNTQYF
size: .
D: TRBD2
J: TRBJ2-3
V: TRBV11-2
length: 17

DNA: TGTGCCAGCACTTTCGGGGGGGCGGGCAGTAGGGGATACAATGAGCAGTTCTTC
CDR3: CASTFGGAGSRGYNEQFF
size: .
D: TRBD2
J: TRBJ2-1
V: TRBV28
length: 18

DNA: TGTGCCAGCAGCAAACAGGGGGCTTCCTCCTATAATTCACCCCTCCACTTT
CDR3: CASSKQGASSYNSPLHF
size: .
D: TRBD1
J: TRBJ1-6
V: TRBV7-8
length: 17

DNA: TGTGCCAGCGCTCCGGGGGGCAATCAGCCCCAGCATTTT
CDR3: CASAPGGNQPQHF
size: few
D: .
J: TRBJ1-5
V: TRBV7-2
length: 13

DNA: TGTGCCAGCAGATCCTTAACAGGGGGCCATGGCTACACCTTC
CDR3: CASRSLTGGHGYTF
size: .
D: TRBD1
J: TRBJ1-2
V: TRBV9
length: 14

DNA: TGTGCCAGCACCGGACAGGGGGCCCCTACGGGGCTGTTTTTT
CDR3: CASTGQGAPTGLFF
size: .
D: TRBD1
J: TRBJ1-4
V: TRBV7-8
length: 14

DNA: TGTGCCAGCACAGCTTTACAGGGGGCAGATACGCAGTATTTT
CDR3: CASTALQGADTQYF
size: .
D: TRBD1
J: TRBJ2-3
V: TRBV5-4
length: 14

DNA: TGTGCCAGCAGCTTGGCGTGGCCCGCGGGACAGGGTAAGAATCAGCCCCAGCATTTT
CDR3: CASSLAWPAGQGKNQPQHF
size: .
D: TRBD1
J: TRBJ1-5
V: TRBV5-5
length: 19

DNA: TGTGCCAGCTCACCACCCATGAGGGCCTGGGAGACCCAGTACTTC
CDR3: CASSPPMRAWETQYF
size: .
D: .
J: TRBJ2-5
V: TRBV18
length: 15

DNA: TGCAGTGCTAGTAATGCGAGGAGGTTCGGCGAGACCCAGTACTTC
CDR3: CSASNARRFGETQYF
size: once
D: .
J: TRBJ2-5
V: TRBV20-1
length: 15

DNA: TGTGCCAGCAATGTTCCTCCGGGACACATGAACACTGAAGCTTTCTTT
CDR3: CASNVPPGHMNTEAFF
size: once
D: .
J: TRBJ1-1
V: TRBV2
length: 16

DNA: TGTGCCAGCAGTGAGAATATCGGCGGGAGCGGAGCCAAAAACATTCAGTACTTC
CDR3: CASSENIGGSGAKNIQYF
size: once
D: TRBD2
J: TRBJ2-4
V: TRBV6-1
length: 18

DNA: TGTGCCAGCCAAACAGGGGGTCAATTCTTTCAGTACTTC
CDR3: CASQTGGQFFQYF
size: .
D: TRBD1
J: TRBJ2-4
V: TRBV28
length: 13

DNA: TGTGCCAGCAGTACCGGGACAGGGCGGGAACTGTTTTTT
CDR3: CASSTGTGRELFF
size: .
D: TRBD1
J: TRBJ1-4
V: TRBV2
length: 13

DNA: TGTGCCAGCTCACTCGAAAGCACTTACAATGAAAAACTGTTTTTT
CDR3: CASSLESTYNEKLFF
size: .
D: .
J: TRBJ1-4
V: TRBV18
length: 15

DNA: TGCGCCAGCAGCCGCGGGACAGGGGACAATCAGCCCCAGCATTTT
CDR3: CASSRGTGDNQPQHF
size: .
D: TRBD1
J: TRBJ1-5
V: TRBV5-1
length: 15

DNA: TGCAGCGTTTCCGGACAGGGACCTGGCAATGAGCAGTTCTTC
CDR3: CSVSGQGPGNEQFF
size: .
D: TRBD1
J: TRBJ2-1
V: TRBV29-1
length: 14

DNA: TGTGCCACCAGCAGAGGCGGCAGCGGGGGTTCACACAATGAGCAGTTCTTC
CDR3: CATSRGGSGGSHNEQFF
size: .
D: TRBD2
J: TRBJ2-1
V: TRBV15
length: 17

DNA: TGTGCCAGCAGCTTATCTAGCGGGGGTCCGTACTCCTACGAGCAGTACTTC
CDR3: CASSLSSGGPYSYEQYF
size: .
D: TRBD2
J: TRBJ2-7
V: TRBV7-9
length: 17

DNA: TGTGCCAGCAGCTTAAGGTGGGCGAACACTGAAGCTTTCTTT
CDR3: CASSLRWANTEAFF
size: .
D: .
J: TRBJ1-1
V: TRBV11-1
length: 14

DNA: TGTGCCAGCAGTGACAGGCGTGGAAACACCATATATTTT
CDR3: CASSDRRGNTIYF
size: once
D: .
J: TRBJ1-3
V: TRBV6-1
length: 13

DNA: TGTGCCAGCAGAGGACTGGCGAACACTGAAGCTTTCTTT
CDR3: CASRGLANTEAFF
size: .
D: .
J: TRBJ1-1
V: TRBV2
length: 13

DNA: TGTGCCAGCAGTCCGGGACTAGCGGGGATGAAGACCCAGTACTTC
CDR3: CASSPGLAGMKTQYF
size: .
D: TRBD2
J: TRBJ2-5
V: TRBV2
length: 15

DNA: TGTGCCAGTAAGCGGGAACCCCACAATGAGCAGTTCTTC
CDR3: CASKREPHNEQFF
size: .
D: TRBD2
J: TRBJ2-1
V: TRBV28
length: 13

DNA: TGTGCCAGCAGTTTCCAGGGGAGCACAGATACGCAGTATTTT
CDR3: CASSFQGSTDTQYF
size: .
D: .
J: TRBJ2-3
V: TRBV27
length: 14

DNA: TGTGCCAGCAGGCGACAGGAGACTCTGAACACTGAAGCTTTCTTT
CDR3: CASRRQETLNTEAFF
size: .
D: .
J: TRBJ1-1
V: TRBV28
length: 15

DNA: TGTGCCAGCAGCTTTAGCGGGGGCGCACAAGAGACCCAGTACTTC
CDR3: CASSFSGGAQETQYF
size: .
D: TRBD2
J: TRBJ2-5
V: TRBV5-5
length: 15

DNA: TGTGCCAGCAGCCCCGGGACAGGGGGAAGTAGCTATGGCTACACCTTC
CDR3: CASSPGTGGSSYGYTF
size: .
D: TRBD1
J: TRBJ1-2
V: TRBV3-1/TRBV3-2
length: 16

DNA: TGCGCCAGCAGCGTGGGACTTTCCGACTCTAGCACAGATACGCAGTATTTT
CDR3: CASSVGLSDSSTDTQYF
size: .
D: .
J: TRBJ2-3
V: TRBV5-1
length: 17

DNA: TGTGCCTGGAGTGACCGGGACGAGCAGTACTTC
CDR3: CAWSDRDEQYF
size: few
D: .
J: TRBJ2-7
V: TRBV30
length: 11

DNA: TGTGCCAGCAGCGCCGGTCCGGGGAAGGTGGAGCAGTACTTC
CDR3: CASSAGPGKVEQYF
size: .
D: .
J: TRBJ2-7
V: TRBV5-5
length: 14

DNA: TGCAGCGTTGAAGGGTCGAGGGAGGGGAAGGACTATGGCTACACCTTC
CDR3: CSVEGSREGKDYGYTF
size: .
D: .
J: TRBJ1-2
V: TRBV29-1
length: 16